One sample yielded the 17 T cell receptor beta chains listed below, sequenced in a study. One entry per CDR3 protein results from TCRdb running MiXCR on the RT-PCR reads. There are more than 600,000 distinct CDR3 sequences in the sample; 12% to 15% occur only once, and roughly 3.9% lies in the top ten. The sequenced sample consisted of memory CD4+ T cells from blood. The receptors shown here come from a female donor in good health, serving as a healthy control.

This clonotype was seen more than once but under ten times. This chain links TRBV9 with TRBJ2-3; the match to TRBD2 covers 9 bases. V was pared by 2 bases and J by 5 bases, with 3 bases of the junction left unmatched. The CDR3 runs to 14 residues. The germline gives CDR1 SGDLS, CDR2 YYNGEE. The chain's CDR3 is CASSVGLAEDTQYF. The CDR3 coding sequence is TGTGCCAGCAGCGTGGGACTAGCTGAAGATACGCAGTATTTT.

This clonotype was counted only a few times. V usage is TRBV12-3 or TRBV12-4 and J usage is TRBJ2-1, with a weak D call TRBD1 (6 bases). CDR3 length: 12 residues. Trimming removed 0 bases at V and 10 bases at J, with 7 bases between. The CDR3 loop reads CASSLADREQFF. CDR3 nucleotides: TGTGCCAGCAGTTTAGCCGACAGGGAGCAGTTCTTC.

In regard to this clonotype: Being one base from a much bigger clone, this may be a read error. The V and J genes are TRBV6-2 or TRBV6-3 and TRBJ2-3; TRBD2 is a possible D gene (6 bases). V was trimmed by 7 bases and J by 4 bases, leaving 18 bases between them. The germline V gene encodes CDR1 MNHEY and CDR2 SVGEGT. This CDR3 comprises 15 residues. The CDR3 loop is CASNPHRESADTQYF. In DNA, the CDR3 is TGTGCCAGCAATCCCCATCGGGAGTCGGCAGATACGCAGTATTTT.

The chain couples TRBV5-4 to TRBJ2-3; D call uncertain. CDR1 is SGHNT and CDR2 is YYREEE in the germline V gene (reference sequence). V was cut by 1 base and J by 0 bases, with 9 bases left in between. CDR3 size: 15 residues. CDR3 sequence (DNA): TGTGCCAGCAGCTTGCCCAGTCCTAGCACAGATACGCAGTATTTT. Amino acid sequence: CASSLPSPSTDTQYF.

The table lists this clonotype with a few counts. The V call is TRBV7-8, the J call TRBJ2-5; 7 positions agree with TRBD1. J was trimmed by 4 bases and V by 3 bases; bases with no gene match: 11. The CDR3 runs 16 residues. CDR1 is SGHVS and CDR2 is FQNEAQ in the germline V gene. CDR3 bases: TGTGCCAGCAGCTTCTCGTGGACCCAGGGGGTAGAGACCCAGTACTTC. Protein product: CASSFSWTQGVETQYF.

J is TRBJ2-2 and V is TRBV20-1, with 7 nucleotides matching TRBD2. CDR1 is DFQATT, CDR2 SNEGSKA, per germline (reference sequence). This CDR3 region has 14 residues. V lost 5 bases to trimming and J lost 11 bases; unmatched junction nucleotides: 14. The CDR3 region has the DNA TGCAGTGCTCCTTGGCCGCATTCGGGAGGCGAGCTGTTTTTT. Residues: CSAPWPHSGGELFF.

This chain connects TRBV12-3 or TRBV12-4 to TRBJ1-2; the D gene is possibly TRBD1 (5 bases). This CDR3 region has 17 residues. Trimming cost V 3 bases and J 0 bases, with 17 bases left between them. CDR3: CASSFPIRTPANYGYTF. CDR3 in DNA: TGTGCCAGCAGTTTTCCAATTCGGACACCGGCTAACTATGGCTACACCTTC.

This clonotype was recorded at least ten times. The V gene is TRBV7-3, the J gene TRBJ2-1, with no clear D. Looked up from germline, CDR1 is SGHTA and CDR2 is FQGTGA. V was cut by 1 base and J by 5 bases, with 12 bases left in between. The CDR3 covers 15 residues. DNA of the CDR3: TGTGCCAGCAGCTTAAACTGGCAGCCCAACAATGAGCAGTTCTTC. Its translation: CASSLNWQPNNEQFF.

This clonotype has just a few counts. J is TRBJ1-1 and V is TRBV2, with 7 bases matching TRBD1. The germline V gene has CDR1 SNHLY and CDR2 FYNNEI. The ends lost 1 base at V and 7 bases at J; junction bases unmatched: 12. The CDR3 sequence is 16 residues long. The CDR3 coding sequence is TGTGCCAGCAGTGAAGTTCGGGACAGCCTCCGGGTTGAAGCTTTCTTT. Translating gives CASSEVRDSLRVEAFF. Drawing the rest from reference TRBV2 and TRBJ1-1, the complete variable domain is EPEVTQTPSHQVTQMGQEVILRCVPISNHLYFYWYRQILGQKVEFLVSFYNNEISEKSEIFDDQFSVERPDGSNFTLKIRSTKLEDSAMYFCASSEVRDSLRVEAFFGQGTRLTVV.

The V gene is TRBV18, the J gene TRBJ2-1, with 11 bases that match TRBD2. With V trimmed by 3 bases and J by 9 bases, 16 bases remained unmatched. Germline V gene lookup returns CDR1 KGHSH and CDR2 LQKENI. The CDR3 contains 18 residues. The CDR3 nucleotides are TGTGCCAGCTCACCGACGACTAGCGGGATCCAGGGTGAGAGTGAGCAGTTCTTC. Its protein is CASSPTTSGIQGESEQFF.

This clonotype has more than one count but fewer than ten. V gene TRBV18 combines with J gene TRBJ2-3; D unclear. Germline V lookup: CDR1 KGHSH, CDR2 LQKENI. Trimming pared 2 bases from V and 4 bases from J, leaving 13 bases between. The CDR3 spans 15 residues. CDR3 nucleotide sequence: TGTGCCAGCTCACCAACTCACTTTTCGGCAGATACGCAGTATTTT. This gives the protein CASSPTHFSADTQYF.

A remark on this clonotype: Compared with germline, one end of the junction differs, possibly owing to a read error. CDR3 nucleotides: TGTGCCAGCAGGACAGGGAACTCCGGGGAGCTGTTTTTT. Encoded protein: CASRTGNSGELFF. This sequence joins TRBV6-1 and TRBJ2-2; TRBD1 aligns across 7 bases. Germline V lookup: CDR1 MNHNS, CDR2 SASEGT. The CDR3 has 13 residues.

There are many counts of this clonotype. CDR3 region: CASRPTTSLDTQYF. The CDR3 DNA sequence: TGCGCCAGCAGACCAACCACCTCATTGGATACGCAGTATTTT. This sequence joins TRBV5-1 and TRBJ2-3; no definite D call. Germline V lookup: CDR1 SGHRS, CDR2 YFSETQ. The CDR3 spans 14 residues. Trimming took 5 bases from V and 6 from J, leaving 16 bases between them.

The chain recombines TRBV20-1 with TRBJ1-6; tentative D call: TRBD1 (5 bases). The CDR3 covers 12 residues. Trimming pared 3 bases from V and 8 bases from J, leaving 8 bases between. Germline CDR1 reads DFQATT; CDR2 reads SNEGSKA (reference sequence). The CDR3 coding sequence is TGCAGTGCTAGGGGGGTTTATTCACCCCTCCACTTT. The encoded protein is CSARGVYSPLHF.

The gene calls are TRBV19 and TRBJ1-5; 8 bases are a match to TRBD1. Germline V lookup: CDR1 LNHDA, CDR2 SQIVND (reference sequence). CDR3 length equals 16 residues. Trimming at V came to 3 bases and at J to 4 bases, leaving 8 bases not matched to a gene. DNA of the CDR3: TGTGCCAGTAGTATGTGGACAGGGAGTCAAAATCAGCCCCAGCATTTT. It codes for CASSMWTGSQNQPQHF.

The V call is TRBV30, the J call TRBJ1-1; D is ambiguous. V lost 6 bases and J lost 2, with 13 bases in between. Germline V gene data show CDR1 as GTSNPN and CDR2 as SVGIG (reference sequence). CDR3 length: 13 residues. CDR3 bases: TGTGCCTGTCAACTTTCACATAACACTGAAGCTTTCTTT. Amino acids: CACQLSHNTEAFF. The variable domain in full, with the rest retrieved from reference TRBV30 and TRBJ1-1, is SQTIHQWPATLVQPVGSPLSLECTVEGTSNPNLYWYRQAAGRGLQLLFYSVGIGQISSEVPQNLSASRPQDRQFILSSKKLLLSDSGFYLCACQLSHNTEAFFGQGTRLTVV.

This clonotype has just a few counts. This chain joins TRBV6-5 and TRBJ2-7; D unclear. The germline V gene encodes CDR1 MNHEY and CDR2 SVGAGI. Trimming stripped 0 bases from V and 6 bases from J, with 18 bases between. CDR3 length equals 16 residues. CDR3 sequence reads: CASSYSPPGVPGEQYF. The CDR3 DNA sequence: TGTGCCAGCAGTTACTCCCCACCCGGAGTTCCGGGCGAGCAGTACTTC.